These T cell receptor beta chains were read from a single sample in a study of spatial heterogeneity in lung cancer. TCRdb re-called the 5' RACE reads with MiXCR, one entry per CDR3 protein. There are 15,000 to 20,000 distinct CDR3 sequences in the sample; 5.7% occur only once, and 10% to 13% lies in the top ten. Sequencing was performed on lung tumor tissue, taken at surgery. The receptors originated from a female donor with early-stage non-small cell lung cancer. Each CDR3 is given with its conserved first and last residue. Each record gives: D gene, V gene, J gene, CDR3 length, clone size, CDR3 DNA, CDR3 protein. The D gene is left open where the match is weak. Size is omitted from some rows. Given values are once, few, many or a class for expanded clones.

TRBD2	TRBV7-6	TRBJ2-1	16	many	TGTGCCAGCAGCTTAATGTCGACTAGCGGGATCCATGAGCAGTTCTTC	CASSLMSTSGIHEQFF
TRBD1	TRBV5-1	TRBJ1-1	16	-	TGCGCCAGCAGCTTTCGGGCAGGGGGGATGAACACTGAAGCTTTCTTT	CASSFRAGGMNTEAFF
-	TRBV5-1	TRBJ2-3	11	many	TGCGCCAGCAGCTTGTCCCGAATGCAGTATTTT	CASSLSRMQYF
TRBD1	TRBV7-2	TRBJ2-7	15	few	TGTGCCAGCAGCACCTCGGGGACAGCCTCCTACGAGCAGTACTTC	CASSTSGTASYEQYF
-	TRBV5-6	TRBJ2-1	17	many	TGTGCCAGCAGCTTGGGGGTTCGGGACGATTTAAGGAATGAGCAGTTCTTC	CASSLGVRDDLRNEQFF
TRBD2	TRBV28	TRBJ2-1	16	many	TGTGCCAGCAGACCCCCTCGGACTAGCTCCTACAATGAGCAGTTCTTC	CASRPPRTSSYNEQFF
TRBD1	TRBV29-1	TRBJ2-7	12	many	TGCAGCGTTGGAGACAGGGCCAACGAGCAGTACTTC	CSVGDRANEQYF
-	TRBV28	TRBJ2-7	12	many	TGTGCCAGCAGTTTACCCTACTACGAGCAGTACTTC	CASSLPYYEQYF
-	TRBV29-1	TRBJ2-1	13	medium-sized	TGCAGCGTTGTATCAGTTGGGTACAATGAGCAGTTCTTC	CSVVSVGYNEQFF
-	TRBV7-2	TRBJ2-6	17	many	TGTGCCACCGGTGGGGGGCGTGGTAACTCTGGGGCCAACGTCCTGACTTTC	CATGGGRGNSGANVLTF
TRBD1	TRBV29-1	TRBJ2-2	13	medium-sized	TGCAGCGTGGGGACAGGCCGCACCGGGGAGCTGTTTTTT	CSVGTGRTGELFF